The clone carrying this T cell receptor (beta chain) was recorded a few times. Its antigen is as yet unknown. V was shortened by 0 bases and J by 5 bases, with 11 bases between the two germline ends. Germline V gives CDR1 LGHNA, CDR2 YSLEER. The CDR3 sequence is 14 residues long. The data derive from a study of T cell responses to AZD1222 COVID-19 vaccine. Study results and caveats: Seropositivity was recorded at baseline in only a handful of AZD1222 recipients. Sampled repertoires all dated from after the peak T cell response.

Measured with immunoSEQ multiplex PCR; TCRdb has only the in-frame clones, and not every one. The sample lists around 180,000 clones; 88% were seen once. The TCR originated in an adult who received the AZD1222 COVID-19 vaccine. Sample: peripheral blood, taken 28 days after the second AZD1222 dose. The chain joins TRBV4-3 to TRBJ2-7; a possible D gene is TRBD1 (6 bases). CDR3 DNA: TGCGCCAGCAGCCAAGACAGGGGAAGGGACGAGCAGTACTTC. Translation gives CASSQDRGRDEQYF.